This T cell receptor (beta chain) was documented in a study of cytomegalovirus exposure and HLA in healthy donors. Points from the study as a whole: The study recorded around 160 TCR beta chains that were cytomegalovirus-associated. Analysis was carried out at a later point, and it linked a missense DCLRE1C variant to TCR beta V- and J-gene trimming.

From germline, CDR1 is SGHDT and CDR2 YYEEEE. The CDR3 consists of 15 residues. To note about this clone: Its antigen is not identified. Germline is not matched at one junction end, which may reflect a read error.

The PCR made use of 60 Vbeta and 13 Jbeta primers. Original processing notes: Later work found approximately 87 million unique TCR beta chains, with about 10 million shared. Here immunoSEQ multiplex PCR was the method, and the copy in TCRdb shows in-frame clones only, minus some. The V and J calls and the clone size are those of that table, but D and trimming were determined from the DNA. The table includes 170,000 or so clones, 75% to 85% detected once. The source material was PBMCs. This receptor was taken from a woman aged 25 to 39 in good health and CMV-seropositive. This chain uses TRBV5-6 with TRBJ2-1; 8 nucleotides agree with TRBD2. The CDR3 DNA is TGTGCCAGCAGCCGAGGATTGAGTAGCGGGGAATCCTGGATCTTC. It encodes CASSRGLSSGESWIF.